Shown below are 20 T cell receptor beta chains from a single sample sequenced in a study of regulatory T cells in long-lasting Graves disease. Time point of the sample: newly diagnosed GD, antithyroid drugs for less than 3 months. PBMC-extracted RNA yielded the TCR library. For TCR beta, libraries came from iRepertoire HTBI primers and Arm-PCR of CDR3 regions. TCRdb recomputed calls from the multiplex PCR reads with MiXCR, one row per CDR3 protein. Of hundreds of thousands of distinct CDR3 sequences in the sample, roughly 15% were seen once. The data also belong to a second study, concerning T cells in Graves' hyperthyroidism and ophthalmopathy.

This material consisted of peripheral blood mononuclear cells (PBMCs), taken at new diagnosis, from a patient treated with antithyroid drugs. The receptors shown here come from a woman between 40 and 65 years old with Graves disease.

This clonotype was counted between two and nine times. This sequence joins TRBV6-2 or TRBV6-3 and TRBJ2-7; D gene unclear. The CDR3 totals 15 residues. Germline V lookup: CDR1 MNHEY, CDR2 SVGEGT. V lost 5 bases and J lost 4, with 18 bases in between. The CDR3 sequence is CASSPRLIFAYEQYF. The CDR3, as DNA: TGTGCCAGCAGTCCCCGCCTTATATTCGCTTACGAGCAGTACTTC.

This clonotype was observed at least ten times. This CDR3 reads CASNLGQGWSEAFF. The CDR3 coding sequence is TGTGCCAGCAACTTGGGACAGGGATGGTCTGAAGCTTTCTTT. The chain carries TRBV6-1 and TRBJ1-1, with 9 bases fitting TRBD1. This CDR3 is built from 14 residues. Trimming removed 7 bases from V and 6 bases from J; junction bases left unmatched: 9. Germline V CDR1 and CDR2: MNHNS, SASEGT.

In this sample, this clonotype turned up a few times. The chain links TRBV5-6 to TRBJ2-3, with no clear D. This CDR3 region has 15 residues. Trimming cost V 0 bases and J 2 bases, with 10 bases left between them. CDR1 and CDR2 (germline): SGHDT, YYEEEE. The CDR3 DNA reads TGTGCCAGCAGCTTGGCCTTAGAGTACACAGATACGCAGTATTTT. It encodes CASSLALEYTDTQYF.

This clonotype was recorded a few times. The chain recombines TRBV5-6 with TRBJ2-5; D remains unclear. This CDR3 comprises 15 residues. The V end was cut by 3 bases, the J end by 4 bases, with 16 bases between. In germline, CDR1 is SGHDT, CDR2 YYEEEE. The CDR3 DNA follows: TGTGCCAGCAGCTCCAGGTTCCTACACCGAGAGACCCAGTACTTC. Protein: CASSSRFLHRETQYF.

This clonotype was recorded a few times. The rearrangement links TRBV28 to TRBJ1-1, with D unclear. V lost 6 bases and J 4 bases, leaving 12 bases between the germline ends. CDR3 length: 13 amino acids. Germline V lookup: CDR1 MDHEN, CDR2 SYDVKM. The CDR3 here is CASRAGPLTEAFF. The DNA of the CDR3 is TGTGCCAGCAGGGCCGGGCCCCTCACTGAAGCTTTCTTT.

This clonotype was picked up a small number of times. This rearrangement joins TRBV28 to TRBJ2-7; TRBD1 agrees at 8 bases. The CDR3 runs to 15 residues. Trimming cost V 4 bases and J 6 bases; bases outside gene matches: 11. Germline CDR1 reads MDHEN; CDR2 reads SYDVKM. CDR3: CASSYNDRGPIEQYF. DNA for the CDR3: TGTGCCAGCAGTTATAACGACAGGGGCCCTATCGAGCAGTACTTC.

This clonotype was detected a few times. J is TRBJ1-6 and V is TRBV20-1, with 7 positions matching TRBD1. The trim removed 3 bases at V and 6 bases at J, leaving 5 bases unmatched. The length of the CDR3 is 14 residues. CDR1 and CDR2 (germline): DFQATT, SNEGSKA (reference sequence). The DNA of the CDR3 is TGCAGTGCTAGGGAACAGGGGATTAATTCACCCCTCCACTTT. Amino acid sequence: CSAREQGINSPLHF.

This clonotype came up a few times. The genes are TRBV7-9 and TRBJ2-1; D call uncertain. V was clipped by 5 bases and J by 6 bases, with 11 bases between them. CDR1 is SEHNR, CDR2 FQNEAQ, per germline (reference sequence). The CDR3 spans 13 residues. The CDR3: CASSPRKSNEQFF. CDR3 sequence (DNA): TGTGCCAGCAGCCCGCGAAAGTCCAATGAGCAGTTCTTC.

This clonotype was detected only a few times. This chain connects TRBV6-2 or TRBV6-3 to TRBJ2-4; 7 bases match TRBD2. V lost 6 bases and J lost 0; bases outside the gene matches: 5. This CDR3 region has 15 residues. In germline, CDR1 is MNHEY, CDR2 SVGEGT. The CDR3 region is CASSPWGGAKNIQYF. Written as DNA, the CDR3 is TGTGCCAGCAGCCCATGGGGGGGAGCCAAAAACATTCAGTACTTC.

This clonotype was seen ten or more times. This chain connects TRBV6-1 to TRBJ1-1, with D perhaps matching TRBD1 (6 bases). This CDR3 region has 12 residues. Between the trimmed V and J ends, which lost 8 bases and 0 bases, there was a span of 7 bases. In germline, CDR1 is MNHNS, CDR2 SASEGT. The CDR3: CASGQLNTEAFF. The CDR3 nucleotides read TGTGCCAGCGGACAGCTGAACACTGAAGCTTTCTTT.

The chain uses TRBV12-3 or TRBV12-4 and TRBJ2-7, with 14 bases that match TRBD2. The trim removed 6 bases at V and 10 bases at J, leaving 8 bases unmatched. The CDR3 length is 14 residues. CDR3 DNA sequence: TGTGCCAGCAGCCCTCGGACTAGCGGGGGGCCTCAGTACTTC. Translation: CASSPRTSGGPQYF.

Notes on this clonotype: A much larger clone lies one base from this, so it may be a read error. The chain recombines TRBV11-2 with TRBJ2-1, with 8 bases fitting TRBD1. The CDR3 loop spans 17 amino acids. The germline gives CDR1 SGHAT, CDR2 FQNNGV. This CDR3 reads CASRGTGDPSSHNEQFF. The CDR3 coding sequence is TGTGCCAGCAGAGGGACAGGCGACCCGAGCTCCCACAATGAGCAGTTCTTC.

This clonotype was detected many times. This sequence joins TRBV28 and TRBJ2-1; unclear D gene. Germline assignment: CDR1 MDHEN and CDR2 SYDVKM. The CDR3 sequence is 14 residues long. With 10 bases removed from V and 2 bases from J, the gap between germline ends came to 15 bases. The CDR3 DNA is TGTGCCACGGCCCCGTACTTTACCTACAATGAGCAGTTCTTC. Its translation is CATAPYFTYNEQFF.

The chain is built from TRBV5-5 and TRBJ1-4; D gene uncertain. V lost 5 bases to trimming and J lost 2 bases, with 13 bases between them. This CDR3 comprises 15 residues. In germline, CDR1 is SGHKS, CDR2 YYEKEE (reference sequence). CDR3 residues: CASRITEYTNEKLFF. The CDR3 DNA reads TGTGCCAGCAGGATCACAGAGTACACTAATGAAAAACTGTTTTTT.

In its sample, this clonotype was seen many times. V is TRBV14 and J is TRBJ2-3; D unclear. Germline-derived CDR1 and CDR2 are SGHDN and FVKESK. Trimming took 4 bases from V and 3 from J, leaving 11 bases between them. CDR3 size: 14 residues. CDR3 DNA: TGTGCCAGCAGCCCTCGACCCCATACAGATACGCAGTATTTT. It specifies CASSPRPHTDTQYF.

This clonotype was counted at least ten times. This chain joins TRBV27 and TRBJ2-7; the D call may be TRBD1 or TRBD2 (6 bases each). The CDR3 contains 14 residues. Germline V gives CDR1 MNHEY, CDR2 SMNVEV (reference sequence). V dropped 1 base and J dropped 4 bases, with 11 bases sitting between them. CDR3 amino acids: CASSLWGASYEQYF. CDR3 DNA sequence: TGTGCCAGCAGTTTATGGGGGGCGAGTTACGAGCAGTACTTC.

This clonotype was detected ten times or more. The CDR3 nucleotides are TGTGCCAGCAGTGACCTTAGAATGAGGAGTGAAAAACTGTTTTTT. It encodes CASSDLRMRSEKLFF. The chain uses TRBV28 and TRBJ1-4; the D is unclear. V lost 5 bases to trimming and J lost 7 bases, with 17 bases between them. The CDR3 covers 15 residues. The germline gives CDR1 MDHEN, CDR2 SYDVKM. Drawing the rest from reference TRBV28 and TRBJ1-4, the complete variable domain is DVKVTQSSRYLVKRTGEKVFLECVQDMDHENMFWYRQDPGLGLRLIYFSYDVKMKEKGDIPEGYSVSREKKERFSLILESASTNQTSMYLCASSDLRMRSEKLFFGSGTQLSVL.

This clonotype has a handful of counts. The chain is built from TRBV19 and TRBJ2-5, with D unclear. Germline assignment: CDR1 LNHDA and CDR2 SQIVND (reference sequence). V lost 3 bases to trimming and J lost 3 bases, with 11 bases between them. This CDR3 region has 14 residues. The CDR3 here is CASSMVVNKETQYF. The CDR3 DNA is TGTGCCAGTAGTATGGTAGTGAATAAAGAGACCCAGTACTTC.

This clonotype has a count of ten or more. The CDR3 DNA sequence: TGTGCCAGCCTGGGCGGCACTGAAGCTTTCTTT. This encodes CASLGGTEAFF. V gene TRBV12-3 or TRBV12-4 combines with J gene TRBJ1-1; unclear D gene. Deletions cut 8 bases from V and 4 bases from J, with 8 bases between. This CDR3 contains 11 residues.

This clonotype was observed at least ten times. CDR3 sequence (DNA): TGTGCCAGCAGTTTATTGGAACGTGAAGCTTTCTTT. The encoded protein is CASSLLEREAFF. The genes are TRBV28 and TRBJ1-1; the D is unclear. Germline V gene sequence: CDR1 MDHEN, CDR2 SYDVKM. V was trimmed by 1 base and J by 7 bases, leaving 7 bases between them. This CDR3 region has 12 residues. Using reference TRBV28 and TRBJ1-1 for the parts outside the CDR3, the full variable domain is DVKVTQSSRYLVKRTGEKVFLECVQDMDHENMFWYRQDPGLGLRLIYFSYDVKMKEKGDIPEGYSVSREKKERFSLILESASTNQTSMYLCASSLLEREAFFGQGTRLTVV.